This T cell receptor beta chain stems from a study of CD8+CD57+ T cells in acquired aplastic anemia. Study details: Average DNA yield from sorted CD4+ and CD8+ cells was about 3.2 ug. Researchers reported that healthy donors averaged about 9.8 million reads for CD4+ cells. Overall study results and limits: The study found no significant CD8+ Simpson's diversity difference between patients and controls.

According to the study, genomic DNA was the template for TCR beta VDJ and CDR3 profiling. TCRdb reprocessed the reads via MiXCR and lists one record per CDR3 protein. The table shows a few hundred thousand distinct CDR3 sequences, with approximately 60% occurring only once. This CDR3 region has 12 residues. The V gene lost 8 bases and the J gene lost 5 bases, with 16 bases spanning the gap. Per the germline V gene, CDR1 is DFQATT and CDR2 is SNEGSKA (reference sequence). A remark on this clonotype: Antigen: not known.

The V and J genes are TRBV20-1 and TRBJ2-7; D is perhaps TRBD1 or TRBD2 (5 bases each). The material sequenced was sorted CD4+, CD8+, or CD8+CD57+ T cells (not recorded which) from PBMCs. This receptor was identified in a human donor in good health. CDR3: CSSPFQGHEQYF. The CDR3, as DNA: TGCAGTTCCCCATTTCAGGGACACGAGCAGTACTTC.